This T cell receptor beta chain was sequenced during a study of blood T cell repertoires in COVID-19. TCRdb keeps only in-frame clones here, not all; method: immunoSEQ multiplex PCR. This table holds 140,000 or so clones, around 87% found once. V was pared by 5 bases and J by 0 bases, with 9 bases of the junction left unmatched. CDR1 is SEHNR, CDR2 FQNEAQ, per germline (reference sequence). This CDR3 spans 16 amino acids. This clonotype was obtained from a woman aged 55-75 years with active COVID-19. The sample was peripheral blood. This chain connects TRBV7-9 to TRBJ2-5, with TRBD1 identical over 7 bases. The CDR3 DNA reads TGTGCCAGCAGCCCTCGGGACAGAGAAAACCAAGAGACCCAGTACTTC. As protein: CASSPRDRENQETQYF.